This TCR beta chain stems from a study of CD8 T cells in Susac syndrome. Overall study results and limits: It was acknowledged in the study that the number of individuals who were included in its TCR sequencing and HLA analysis was relatively small.

This clonotype was detected once. Antigen unknown. cDNA came from roughly 0.47 to 1 ug RNA primed by random hexamers. An immunoSEQ multiplex PCR amplified TCR beta CDR3 over 54 Vbeta and 13 Jbeta. TCRdb analysed the immunoSEQ multiplex PCR reads with MiXCR anew, one entry per CDR3 protein. Here the sample spans around 130,000 distinct CDR3 sequences, 80% being singletons. The TEMRA cells underwent FACS enrichment, while the CD8+ and CD4+ T cells underwent negative isolation. The CDR3 loop spans 14 amino acids. Trimming stripped 1 base from V and 5 bases from J, with 11 bases between. The V gene's germline CDR1 is SGHVS and CDR2 FQNEAQ.

Specimen: CD8+ T cells from PBMCs. This clonotype originated in a human donor with multiple sclerosis. The chain is built from TRBV7-8 and TRBJ1-2; D is ambiguous. CDR3 protein: CASSLDGSGYGYTF. CDR3 DNA: TGTGCCAGCAGCTTAGATGGGAGCGGATATGGCTACACCTTC. The full variable domain, rest sourced from reference TRBV7-8 and TRBJ1-2, is GAGVSQSPRYKVAKRGQDVALRCDPISGHVSLFWYQQALGQGPEFLTYFQNEAQLDKSGLPSDRFFAERPEGSVSTLKIQRTQQEDSAVYLCASSLDGSGYGYTFGSGTRLTVV.